This TCR beta chain was sequenced for a study of blood T cells in healthy people across ages (dated by TCRdb to about 2015). About the full investigation: In model experiments, roughly one uniquely barcoded TCR beta cDNA molecule per two T cells was captured by template switching. Using deep sequencing normalized with unique cDNA molecular identifiers, the study measured how TCR beta repertoire diversity changes with age. The donors were split into four age groups: young (average around 15 years), middle-aged (about 40), aged (approximately 60) and long-lived (under 85). To avoid experimental bias, donors of different ages were distributed randomly across sequencing lanes. Two additional independent replicas of 1 million unique cDNA reads from the same blood draw were analyzed for two donors (one aged 18 to 30 and one aged 80 or older). Study-wide findings and limitations: Estimates of total diversity from one million sequenced T cells were regarded as lower bounds and underestimates. Bulk unsorted PBMC profiling prevented conclusive comparison of naive and antigen-experienced compartments. Compared with the aged group, the long-lived group had more naive CD4+ T cells, fewer expanded clones and increased TCR diversity, suggesting age selection. Observed TCR beta diversity correlated strongly with the percentage of naive T cells measured by flow cytometry. The CMV infection status of donors was not known, potentially confounding age-related changes in expanded clonotypes. Observed TCR beta diversity per million T cells fell roughly linearly with age, and a significant reduction was already apparent by age around 40.

Via the germline V gene, CDR1 is SQVTM and CDR2 ANQGSEA. V loses 6 bases of germline sequence and J loses 9 bases, and the interval between the two ends is 15 bases. Its CDR3 holds 11 amino acids, cysteine through phenylalanine. This entry keeps only the CDR3 DNA: 33 bases, framed from base 1. The donors were under 40 Caucasian individuals from Russia, aged about 6 to 100 years, who were systemically healthy. Ten milliliters of peripheral blood were drawn from each donor into EDTA-treated Vacutainer tubes. Ficoll-Paque density-gradient centrifugation was used to isolate PBMCs, with at least 7 million per sample. Total RNA, at least 6 micrograms per sample, was extracted from PBMCs with Trizol reagent. For every donor, flow cytometry on a PBMC aliquot measured the percentage of naive CD45RAhigh/CD27high T cells. Libraries were made using 5' RACE. The sequencer listed for this sample is Illumina HiSeq 2500. The second PCR ran for about 7 to 11 cycles and used a J-beta primer mix along with a sample-barcoded 5' primer. A unique molecular identifier was introduced onto each TCR beta cDNA molecule by a template-switch 5' adaptor carrying 12 random nucleotides. At least 2.5 million CDR3-containing paired-end reads were obtained from each sample. First-strand cDNA was synthesized from all RNA with the Mint cDNA synthesis kit, primed by a TRBC-specific oligonucleotide. Following uracil-DNA glycosylase treatment, all cDNA underwent a first 18-cycle PCR with the universal primers M1SS and BC2_uni_R. In the authors' own workflow: Each sample was normalized by randomly selecting 1 million high-quality reads, each carrying a distinct molecular identifier. Reads with shared molecular identifiers were discarded instead of being binned into consensus sequences. CDR3 identification, clonotype clustering and error correction used MiTCR with a Q25 quality threshold and the strictest error-elimination algorithm. A nonparametric unseen species model with Euler transformation was used to estimate a lower bound on total TCR beta diversity. TCRdb applied fastp at Q25 and MiXCR to the public reads, then kept only in-frame beta chains. When rows share a CDR3 protein, they turn into one entry using the most common DNA and genes. Clone size and V and J calls follow TCRdb, not the original study. The sample table records some 1.6 million distinct CDR3 sequences; 30% to 40% of these occur just once. Approximately 11% of the sample rests with the top ten.

This clonotype was seen repeatedly, ten times or more. This receptor's antigen is unknown. No clone much larger than this one lies a single base away; base qualities are absent. Sequencing input: blood. The sequence was obtained from a woman in her 30s in good health. Recombination linked TRBV29-1 to TRBJ2-7; the D gene is unclear. The CDR3 region reads CSVAERWAQYF. Here is the DNA: TGCAGCGTCGCCGAAAGGTGGGCGCAGTACTTC.